This entry lists 11 T cell receptor beta chains sequenced from one sample in a study of human T cells and chemical hapten exposure. MiXCR, run by TCRdb on the RACE reads, gives a single entry per CDR3 protein. The sample consists of 80,000 to 95,000 distinct CDR3 sequences, approximately 11% of them appearing once. The time point denotes: patch test 2, 6 weeks after DPC sensitization. Noted treatment: therapeutic diphenylcyclopropenone sensitization with weekly scalp DPC. Source: whole blood, taken in connection with sensitization to the hapten diphenylcyclopropenone (DPC). The receptors were gathered from a man in his forties with alopecia areata. Some clones in this sample may be carry-over from other donors' samples.

The chain couples TRBV6-2 or TRBV6-3 to TRBJ2-1; D is undetermined. V was cut by 7 bases and J by 0 bases, with 19 bases left in between. Germline V gene data show CDR1 as MNHEY and CDR2 as SVGEGT. The CDR3 spans 17 residues. In DNA, the CDR3 is TGTGCCAGCACCCAAATATCCCAGAGAAGCTCCTACAATGAGCAGTTCTTC. Translated, it gives CASTQISQRSSYNEQFF.

This clonotype occurred a few times. The chain is built from TRBV7-2 and TRBJ2-3; D not resolved. This CDR3 spans 16 amino acids. V shed 4 bases and J shed 0 bases, with 14 bases lying between them. CDR1 SGHTA and CDR2 FQGNSA come from the germline V gene. The CDR3 reads CASSSLSRASTDTQYF. CDR3 in DNA: TGTGCCAGCAGCTCCCTCTCCCGCGCTAGCACAGATACGCAGTATTTT.

This clonotype has more than one count but fewer than ten. The chain has TRBV19 and TRBJ2-3; D may be TRBD2 (5 bases). The CDR3 is 17 amino acids. With 8 bases removed from V and 0 bases from J, the gap between germline ends came to 21 bases. The germline V gene encodes CDR1 LNHDA and CDR2 SQIVND (reference sequence). Here the CDR3 reads CASRVGALGGSTDTQYF. DNA of the CDR3: TGTGCCAGTCGGGTAGGCGCCCTCGGAGGTAGCACAGATACGCAGTATTTT. The variable domain in full, completed from reference TRBV19 and TRBJ2-3, reads DGGITQSPKYLFRKEGQNVTLSCEQNLNHDAMYWYRQDPGQGLRLIYYSQIVNDFQKGDIAEGYSVSREKKESFPLTVTSAQKNPTAFYLCASRVGALGGSTDTQYFGPGTRLTVL.

The rearrangement joins TRBV5-1 to TRBJ1-3; D remains ambiguous. V was shortened by 3 bases and J by 2 bases, with 12 bases between the two germline ends. Germline loops: CDR1 SGHRS, CDR2 YFSETQ. The length of the CDR3 is 15 residues. For the CDR3, the DNA is TGCGCCAGCAGCTCGTTAGACCCCCCTGGAAACACCATATATTTT. Its translation: CASSSLDPPGNTIYF.

In this sample, this clonotype turned up a few times. The chain joins TRBV12-3 or TRBV12-4 to TRBJ2-7; D perhaps matches TRBD2 (7 bases). CDR3 length: 13 residues. Trimming removed 1 base at V and 5 bases at J, with 9 bases between. Written as DNA, the CDR3 is TGTGCCAGCAGTTTAGAGGGGGGGAACGAGCAGTACTTC. Its translation: CASSLEGGNEQYF.

This clonotype came up many times. The chain has TRBV7-9 and TRBJ2-3; D might be TRBD2 (6 bases). The germline gives CDR1 SEHNR, CDR2 FQNEAQ (reference sequence). The germline V and J ends were trimmed by 0 bases and 1 base, with 8 bases remaining between them. The CDR3 runs 15 residues. The CDR3 loop is CASSLASSGTDTQYF. The CDR3 region has the DNA TGTGCCAGCAGCTTAGCTTCTAGCGGCACAGATACGCAGTATTTT.

This clonotype was picked up many times. J is TRBJ2-3 and V is TRBV5-4, with D unresolved. The CDR3 extends over 13 amino acids. The ends were cut back, 3 bases at V and 2 bases at J, with 7 bases in the middle. Germline V gene sequence: CDR1 SGHNT, CDR2 YYREEE (reference sequence). CDR3 loop: CASSSWATDTQYF. As DNA, the CDR3 is TGTGCCAGCAGCTCTTGGGCCACAGATACGCAGTATTTT.

The chain couples TRBV25-1 to TRBJ2-7; D could derive from TRBD1 or TRBD2 (5 bases each). The CDR3 spans 12 residues. The ends were cut back, 1 base at V and 5 bases at J, with 6 bases in the middle. Germline V gives CDR1 MGHDK, CDR2 SYGVNS. The CDR3 is CASSELGDEQYF. CDR3 DNA sequence: TGTGCCAGCAGTGAATTGGGGGACGAGCAGTACTTC.

This clonotype occurred many times. The chain carries TRBV7-3 and TRBJ1-1; 7 bases align to TRBD1. V lost 5 bases to trimming and J lost 1 base; unmatched junction nucleotides: 7. The CDR3 has 15 amino acids. The germline gives CDR1 SGHTA, CDR2 FQGTGA. CDR3 sequence reads: CASSPSTGTNTEAFF. CDR3 coding DNA: TGTGCCAGCAGCCCATCGACAGGGACGAACACTGAAGCTTTCTTT.

Many counts were recorded for this clonotype. The V gene is TRBV5-5, the J gene TRBJ1-3; possible D gene TRBD1, 5 bases. This CDR3 has 15 residues. V was pared by 4 bases and J by 0 bases, with 11 bases between. CDR1 and CDR2 (germline): SGHKS, YYEKEE (reference sequence). Here the CDR3 reads CASSPLGASGNTIYF. The CDR3 nucleotides are TGTGCCAGCAGCCCCCTTGGGGCCTCTGGAAACACCATATATTTT.

This clonotype was counted only a few times. This chain joins TRBV12-3 or TRBV12-4 and TRBJ2-5, with TRBD1 matching 7 bases. CDR3 length: 14 amino acids. With 6 bases clipped from V and 6 bases from J, the junction kept 10 bases outside the gene matches. The CDR3, as DNA: TGTGCCAGCAGCGATTTAACAGGGGTAAAGACCCAGTACTTC. It is translated as CASSDLTGVKTQYF.